This T cell receptor beta chain was recorded in a study of cytomegalovirus exposure and HLA in healthy donors. The study's findings and limits: When the data were analyzed later, several of the most significant clusters appeared to be linked to common viral pathogens. More clonal expansion characterized HLA-associated TCR beta chains than equally common others in a later analysis.

On this clone: The antigen remains unidentified.

V shed 8 bases and J shed 6 bases, with 22 bases lying between them. Germline V lookup: CDR1 SNHLY, CDR2 FYNNEI. The CDR3 length is 15 residues. The PCR employed 60 Vbeta primers together with 13 Jbeta primers. Only in-frame clones appear in the TCRdb table, and some are missing; sequencing was by immunoSEQ multiplex PCR. The sample carries about 25,000 clones, almost 70% recorded once. The chain has TRBV2 and TRBJ1-2; possible D gene TRBD1, 5 bases. Sequenced material: PBMCs. The receptor was isolated from a woman in her fifties or sixties in good health and CMV-seronegative. The CDR3 is CASLARQPVRHGYTF. CDR3 nucleotide sequence: TGTGCCAGCCTTGCCCGACAGCCAGTTCGTCATGGCTACACCTTC.